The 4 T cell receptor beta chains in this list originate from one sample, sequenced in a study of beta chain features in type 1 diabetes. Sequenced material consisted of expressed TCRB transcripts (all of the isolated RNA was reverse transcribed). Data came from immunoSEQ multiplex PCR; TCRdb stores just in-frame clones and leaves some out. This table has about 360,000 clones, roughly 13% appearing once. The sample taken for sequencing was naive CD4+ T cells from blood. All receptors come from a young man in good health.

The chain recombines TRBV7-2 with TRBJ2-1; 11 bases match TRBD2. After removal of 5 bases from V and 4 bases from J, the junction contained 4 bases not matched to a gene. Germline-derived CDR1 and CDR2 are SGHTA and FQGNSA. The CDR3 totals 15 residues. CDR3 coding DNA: TGTGCCAGCAGCCAACTAGCGGGAGTGTACAATGAGCAGTTCTTC. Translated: CASSQLAGVYNEQFF. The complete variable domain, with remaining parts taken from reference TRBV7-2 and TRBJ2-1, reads GAGVSQSPSNKVTEKGKDVELRCDPISGHTALYWYRQSLGQGLEFLIYFQGNSAPDKSGLPSDRFSAERTGGSVSTLTIQRTQQEDSAVYLCASSQLAGVYNEQFFGPGTRLTVL.

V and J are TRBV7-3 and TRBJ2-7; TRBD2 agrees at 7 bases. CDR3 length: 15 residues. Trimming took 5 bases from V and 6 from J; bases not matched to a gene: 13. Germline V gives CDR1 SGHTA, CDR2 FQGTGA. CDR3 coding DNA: TGTGCCAGCAGCCCCACGGGACTCCCGGGAGGCGAGCAGTACTTC. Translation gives CASSPTGLPGGEQYF.

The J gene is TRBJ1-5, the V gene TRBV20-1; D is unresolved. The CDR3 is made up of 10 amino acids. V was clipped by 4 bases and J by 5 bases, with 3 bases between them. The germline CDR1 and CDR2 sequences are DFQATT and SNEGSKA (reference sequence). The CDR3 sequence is CSATYQPQHF. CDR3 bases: TGCAGTGCTACTTATCAGCCCCAGCATTTT.

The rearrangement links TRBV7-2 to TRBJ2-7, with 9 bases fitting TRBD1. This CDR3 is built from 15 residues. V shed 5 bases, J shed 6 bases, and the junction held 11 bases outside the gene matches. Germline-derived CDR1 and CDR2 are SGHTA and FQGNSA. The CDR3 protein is CASSRPGQGVGEQYF. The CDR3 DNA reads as TGTGCCAGCAGCAGACCGGGACAGGGTGTCGGCGAGCAGTACTTC.